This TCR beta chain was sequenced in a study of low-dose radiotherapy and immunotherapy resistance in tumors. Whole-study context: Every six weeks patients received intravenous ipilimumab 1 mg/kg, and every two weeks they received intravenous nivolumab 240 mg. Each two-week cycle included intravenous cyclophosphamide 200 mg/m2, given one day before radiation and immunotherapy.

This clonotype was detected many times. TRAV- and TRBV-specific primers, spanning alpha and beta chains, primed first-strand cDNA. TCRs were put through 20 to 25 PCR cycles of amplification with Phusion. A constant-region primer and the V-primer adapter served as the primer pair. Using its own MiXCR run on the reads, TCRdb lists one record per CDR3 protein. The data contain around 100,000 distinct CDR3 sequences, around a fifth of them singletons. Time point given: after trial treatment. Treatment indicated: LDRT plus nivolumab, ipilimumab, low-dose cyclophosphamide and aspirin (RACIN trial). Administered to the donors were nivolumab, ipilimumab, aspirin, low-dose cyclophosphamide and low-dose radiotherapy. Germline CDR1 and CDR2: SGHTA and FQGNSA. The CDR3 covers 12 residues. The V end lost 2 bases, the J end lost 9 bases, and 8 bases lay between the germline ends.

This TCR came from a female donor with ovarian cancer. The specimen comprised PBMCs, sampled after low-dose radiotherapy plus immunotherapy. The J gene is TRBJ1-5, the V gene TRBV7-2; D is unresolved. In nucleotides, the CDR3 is TGTGCCAGCAGCTTACCCGGTTCGCCCCAGCATTTT. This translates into CASSLPGSPQHF.